This TCR beta chain was identified in a study of T cells in Graves' hyperthyroidism and ophthalmopathy. Overall study findings and caveats: Ophthalmopathy and stable hyperthyroidism were told apart by a 13 V-J model. Before onset, by a median of 6.5 months, the model predicted ophthalmopathy.

This clonotype was recorded once. Its antigen is undetermined. TCR beta CDR3 sequences were amplified from RNA transcripts. The HTBI primer set served for first-round RT-PCR of the TCR CDR3. TCRdb fed the multiplex PCR reads into MiXCR, producing one record per CDR3 protein. The sample shows approximately 700,000 distinct CDR3 sequences, roughly 15% of them seen only once. Germline V gene lookup returns CDR1 DFQATT and CDR2 SNEGSKA (reference sequence). The CDR3 runs to 11 residues. The germline V and J ends were trimmed by 5 bases and 6 bases, with 10 bases remaining between them. The TCR was taken from a young man with Graves' hyperthyroidism. The V gene is TRBV20-1, the J gene TRBJ1-2; D not resolved. The specimen was blood. CDR3 protein: CSAEPGDGYTF. The CDR3 DNA follows: TGCAGTGCTGAGCCCGGAGATGGCTACACCTTC.